The clone carrying this T cell receptor (beta chain) occurred a few times. Its matching antigen is unknown. One end of the junction does not line up with germline, which may come from a read error. Stated treatment: oral pan-JAK inhibitor, 5-10 mg twice daily. T lymphocytes (CD4+ and CD8+) were sorted from PBMCs. Germline V gene sequence: CDR1 LNHNV, CDR2 YYDKDF (reference sequence). CDR3 length equals 12 residues. These data belong to a study of CD8+ T cells in alopecia areata. Study overall: Among treated patients, oral tofacitinib was administered at 5 to 10 mg twice daily. Regarding the study as a whole: Tissue-resident alphabeta T cells belonging to normal skin likewise get sequenced within scalp specimens.

It was cDNA, reverse transcribed from extracted RNA, that served as the sequencing template. TCRdb keeps only in-frame clones here, not all; method: immunoSEQ multiplex PCR. The sample yields around 120,000 clones, roughly 63% seen once. The sequenced sample was CD8+ T cells sorted from blood, obtained at week 4, from a patient treated with tofacitinib. This clonotype originated in a human donor with alopecia areata. J is TRBJ1-2 and V is TRBV15, with 7 bases aligning to TRBD1. The CDR3 protein is CATSLGQPFFAF. CDR3 nucleotide sequence: TGTGCCACCAGCCTGGGACAGCCCTTTTTCGCCTTC.